One sample yielded the 4 T cell receptor beta chains listed below, sequenced in a study of blood T cell repertoires in COVID-19. Sequenced by immunoSEQ multiplex PCR; TCRdb stores in-frame clones only, minus some. In the table there are roughly 300,000 clones, 90% of which are singletons. Sample: peripheral blood. These receptors were collected from a woman aged 25 to 39 with COVID-19, enrolled during active disease.

The CDR3 loop is CASSRGNEQFF. The CDR3 coding sequence is TGTGCCAGCTCTCGGGGCAATGAGCAGTTCTTC. This chain connects TRBV6-5 to TRBJ2-1; D is possibly TRBD2 (5 bases). The CDR3 is 11 residues long. The ends were cut back, 8 bases at V and 6 bases at J, with 8 bases in the middle. Germline assignment: CDR1 MNHEY and CDR2 SVGAGI.

The chain combines TRBV7-9 with TRBJ1-5; TRBD1 matches at 9 bases. CDR3 size: 16 residues. Germline V gene data show CDR1 as SEHNR and CDR2 as FQNEAQ (reference sequence). V was pared by 0 bases and J by 7 bases, with 7 bases of the junction left unmatched. This CDR3 reads CASSLASGTGIQPQHF. Written as DNA, the CDR3 is TGTGCCAGCAGCTTAGCCTCCGGGACAGGGATACAGCCCCAGCATTTT.

The V gene is TRBV30, the J gene TRBJ2-7; TRBD2 agrees at 15 bases. V dropped 2 bases and J dropped 5; count of bases not matched to a gene: 10. CDR3 length: 17 amino acids. CDR1 and CDR2 (germline): GTSNPN, SVGIG (reference sequence). The CDR3, as DNA: TGTGCCTGGAGTCACTGGACTAGCGGGAGGGCCGTAAACGAGCAGTACTTC. Its translation is CAWSHWTSGRAVNEQYF.

In DNA, the CDR3 is TGCGCCAGCAGCTTGACTCCGGGGGTGACCTACAATGAGCAGTTCTTC. Its translation: CASSLTPGVTYNEQFF. The chain uses TRBV5-1 and TRBJ2-1, with D perhaps TRBD2 (6 bases). Looked up from germline, CDR1 is SGHRS and CDR2 is YFSETQ. Trimming took 1 base from V and 2 from J, leaving 13 bases between them. The CDR3 totals 16 residues.